This T cell receptor beta chain was recorded in a study of blood T cells in healthy people across ages. The V and J ends lost 0 bases and 2 bases, in that order; junction bases with no gene match: 15. The CDR3 sequence is 21 residues long. Germline-derived CDR1 and CDR2 are LGHNT and FRNRAP. A J-beta primer mix and a sample-barcoded 5' primer were used in a second PCR of about 7 to 12 cycles. TCRdb re-derived calls from the 5' RACE reads in MiXCR, one entry per CDR3 protein. The repertoire holds 700,000 to 900,000 distinct CDR3 sequences, with roughly 24% as singletons. These data also featured in a second study, about T cells of mothers and their children.

The rearrangement joins TRBV12-5 to TRBJ2-1; 11 bases fit TRBD2. This TCR came from a boy under 18 in good health. Sequencing input: blood. DNA for the CDR3: TGTGCTAGTGGTTTGGTACCGGGAGCACTAGCGGGGGTGCTAGCCTACAATGAGCAGTTCTTC. The encoded protein is CASGLVPGALAGVLAYNEQFF. The whole variable domain, filled in from reference TRBV12-5 and TRBJ2-1, reads DARVTQTPRHKVTEMGQEVTMRCQPILGHNTVFWYRQTMMQGLELLAYFRNRAPLDDSGMPKDRFSAEMPDATLATLKIQPSEPRDSAVYFCASGLVPGALAGVLAYNEQFFGPGTRLTVL.